This is a list of T cell receptor beta chains from one sample in a study of OX40 agonist ivuxolimab in advanced cancers. TCRdb's table, derived via immunoSEQ multiplex PCR, lists solely in-frame clones and lacks some. The table lists 60,000 to 80,000 clones, 65% to 90% of them singletons. The sample consisted of CD4+ or CD8+ T cells sorted from blood, taken in a trial of the OX40 agonist ivuxolimab. The source of these receptors is an adult with an advanced solid tumor such as melanoma, head and neck, liver or kidney cancer. Each CDR3 is given with its conserved first and last residue. Fields, in order: D gene, clone size, J gene, V gene, CDR3 DNA, CDR3 protein. The D gene is left open where the match is weak. Rows may omit the clone size; those that give it use once, few, many or a size class.

NA NA TRBJ2-7 TRBV6-6 TGTGCCAGCATTTCGACTTCGGACTACGAGCAGTACTTC CASISTSDYEQYF
NA NA TRBJ1-2 TRBV6-6 TGTGCCAGCAGTTACTCTGGGGACGGAAACTATGGCTACACCTTC CASSYSGDGNYGYTF
TRBD1 few TRBJ1-6 TRBV7-2 TGTGCCAGCAGCTTGACAGGGGGTAGTAATTCACCCCTCCACTTT CASSLTGGSNSPLHF
TRBD2 NA TRBJ2-5 TRBV27 TGTGCCAGCAGCGGCGGGGGGGCTGGAGAAGAGACCCAGTACTTC CASSGGGAGEETQYF
TRBD1 NA TRBJ1-6 TRBV5-4 TGTGCCAGCAGCACTGGGACAGTTTCACCCCTCCACTTT CASSTGTVSPLHF
NA few TRBJ1-2 TRBV7-2 TGTGCCACGGCGATGACTAAGGGGTATGGCTACACCTTC CATAMTKGYGYTF
NA NA TRBJ2-5 TRBV14 TGTGCCAGCAGCCAAAACACCCAAGAGACCCAGTACTTC CASSQNTQETQYF
NA NA TRBJ1-1 TRBV5-5 TGTGCCAGCAGTCTGATACTATCCGAAGCTTTCTTT CASSLILSEAFF
NA NA TRBJ1-2 TRBV11-2 TGTGCCAGCAGCTTTGTGGAACGGACGGACTACACCTTC CASSFVERTDYTF
NA NA TRBJ1-3 TRBV9 TGTGCCAGCAGCGTATCTTCCGGGGCCCCTGGAAACACCATATATTTT CASSVSSGAPGNTIYF
NA NA TRBJ2-5 TRBV27 TGTGCCAGCAGTTTAAAGAACCGGGACCCTCCGGAGACCCAGTACTTC CASSLKNRDPPETQYF
NA NA TRBJ2-7 TRBV4-3 TGCGCCAGCAGCCAAGATCTCGGGGATGAGTACGAGCAGTACTTC CASSQDLGDEYEQYF
TRBD1 NA TRBJ1-5 TRBV19 TGTGCCAGTAGGCCGACAGGGTTTTCAGGGTATAGCAATCAGCCCCAGCATTTT CASRPTGFSGYSNQPQHF
NA NA TRBJ2-3 TRBV7-3 TGTGCCGGCAGCCTCGGCCTGGCAGATACGCAGTATTTT CAGSLGLADTQYF
NA NA TRBJ1-5 TRBV25-1 TGTGCCAGCAGTGATGGAGGGAGGGGCAATCAGCCCCAGCATTTT CASSDGGRGNQPQHF